This T cell receptor beta chain was identified during a study of OX40 agonist ivuxolimab in advanced cancers. To note about this clone: Its specificity is not known.

Findings of the study overall: Both blood CD4+ and CD8+ T cells showed clonal growth by week 6 at 0.1 to 3.0 mg/kg.

Sequencing used immunoSEQ multiplex PCR; TCRdb keeps in-frame clones, though not all of them. The data show approximately 99,000 clones, roughly 90% seen once. The junction had 5 bases not matched to a gene; V was cut back by 4 bases and J by 1 base. This CDR3 comprises 15 residues. CDR1 SGHRS and CDR2 YFSETQ come from the germline V gene. The sample here was CD4+ or CD8+ T cells sorted from blood, taken in a trial of the OX40 agonist ivuxolimab. This chain uses TRBV5-1 with TRBJ1-1; 9 bases line up with TRBD1. This TCR was sampled from an adult with an advanced solid tumor such as melanoma, head and neck, liver or kidney cancer. The CDR3 nucleotides read TGCGCCAGCAGCAAATTACAGGGGGCGAACACTGAAGCTTTCTTT. This gives the protein CASSKLQGANTEAFF.